A single sample is the source of the 26 T cell receptor beta chains below, sequenced in a study of cytomegalovirus exposure and HLA in healthy donors. 60 Vbeta and 13 Jbeta primers were used in PCR. The table came from immunoSEQ multiplex PCR; TCRdb's copy has only in-frame clones and leaves some out. The sample lists about 150,000 clones, under 75% occurring once. What was sequenced was PBMCs. The receptors derive from a woman aged 60-75 years in good health and CMV-seropositive.

This sequence joins TRBV2 and TRBJ1-1, with 7 nucleotides matching TRBD1. The CDR3 loop spans 13 amino acids. Germline CDR1 SNHLY, CDR2 FYNNEI. V gave up 4 bases and J gave up 6 bases; unmatched junction bases: 5. CDR3 sequence reads: CASSVRQGAEAFF. The CDR3 bases are TGTGCCAGCAGTGTTCGGCAGGGGGCTGAAGCTTTCTTT. Looking up the rest from reference TRBV2 and TRBJ1-1 gives the full variable domain: EPEVTQTPSHQVTQMGQEVILRCVPISNHLYFYWYRQILGQKVEFLVSFYNNEISEKSEIFDDQFSVERPDGSNFTLKIRSTKLEDSAMYFCASSVRQGAEAFFGQGTRLTVV.

V gene TRBV9 combines with J gene TRBJ1-2, with unresolved D. The CDR3 covers 14 residues. V was cut by 3 bases and J by 0 bases, with 9 bases left in between. Germline CDR1 is SGDLS and CDR2 is YYNGEE. The CDR3 DNA follows: TGTGCCAGCAGCGCTCACACAGCTAACTATGGCTACACCTTC. As protein: CASSAHTANYGYTF.

The chain has TRBV4-1 and TRBJ2-3, with D perhaps TRBD2 (6 bases). The V gene lost 1 base and the J gene lost 4 bases, with 15 bases spanning the gap. Germline V gives CDR1 MGHRA, CDR2 YSYEKL. This CDR3 is 16 amino acids long. The CDR3 nucleotides are TGCGCCAGCAGCCAAGGTGGAGGGACCGCTGCAGATACGCAGTATTTT. Translating gives CASSQGGGTAADTQYF.

The sample holds one count of this clone. The chain joins TRBV13 to TRBJ2-7; 7 bases map to TRBD2. V lost 3 bases, J lost 7 bases, and 12 bases stayed unmatched. The CDR3 is made up of 15 amino acids. Germline V gene sequence: CDR1 PRHDT, CDR2 FYEKMQ (reference sequence). For the CDR3, the DNA is TGTGCCAGCAGCTTGGGGACTAACGGGAGTGGGGAGCAGTACTTC. It yields the protein CASSLGTNGSGEQYF.

The gene calls are TRBV5-6 and TRBJ2-5, with 11 bases aligning to TRBD1. In germline, CDR1 is SGHDT, CDR2 YYEEEE. The CDR3 totals 17 residues. The V segment lost 4 bases and the J segment 4 bases; nucleotides outside the gene matches: 12. CDR3 sequence (DNA): TGTGCCAGCAGCCGACCAGACTGGACAGGGGGCGTAGAGACCCAGTACTTC. Translated: CASSRPDWTGGVETQYF.

J is TRBJ2-7 and V is TRBV6-1, with TRBD1 matching over 9 bases. CDR1 is MNHNS, CDR2 SASEGT, per germline. The ends lost 5 bases at V and 3 bases at J; junction bases unmatched: 8. CDR3 length equals 15 residues. CDR3 sequence (DNA): TGTGCCAGCAGTCCCTCGGACAGGGGAGGCTACGAGCAGTACTTC. The encoded protein is CASSPSDRGGYEQYF.

J is TRBJ2-1 and V is TRBV7-3; D possibly corresponds to TRBD1 (5 bases). The CDR3 has 15 residues. Trimming stripped 2 bases from V and 2 bases from J, with 10 bases between. CDR1 SGHTA and CDR2 FQGTGA come from the germline V gene. The CDR3: CASSLAWTTYNEQFF. CDR3 nucleotide sequence: TGTGCCAGCAGCTTAGCCTGGACAACCTACAATGAGCAGTTCTTC.

V is TRBV6-5 and J is TRBJ2-7, with TRBD1 matching 9 bases. This CDR3 spans 15 amino acids. Unmatched junction bases numbered 3, after V lost 0 bases and J lost 3 bases. Germline-derived CDR1 and CDR2 are MNHEY and SVGAGI. CDR3 bases: TGTGCCAGCAGTTACTCTCGGGGACAGGGCTACGAGCAGTACTTC. The encoded protein is CASSYSRGQGYEQYF.

The rearrangement joins TRBV9 to TRBJ2-1; 15 bases agree with TRBD2. The V and J ends lost 0 bases and 7 bases, in that order; junction bases with no gene match: 5. The CDR3 spans 17 residues. The germline V gene has CDR1 SGDLS and CDR2 YYNGEE. CDR3 protein: CASSVVGGTSGRNEQFF. The DNA for the CDR3 is TGTGCCAGCAGCGTAGTTGGGGGGACTAGCGGGAGGAATGAGCAGTTCTTC.

This CDR3 is CASSLYIYEQYF. The CDR3 nucleotides are TGTGCCAGCAGTTTATACATTTACGAGCAGTACTTC. This rearrangement joins TRBV28 to TRBJ2-7, with unresolved D. Per germline, CDR1 MDHEN and CDR2 SYDVKM. Trimming removed 1 base from V and 4 bases from J, with 5 bases in between. The CDR3 contains 12 residues.

Only a few counts were recorded for this clone. V gene TRBV5-4 combines with J gene TRBJ1-2; 11 bases agree with TRBD1. From germline, CDR1 is SGHNT and CDR2 YYREEE (reference sequence). V lost 4 bases, J lost 6 bases, and 5 bases stayed unmatched. The CDR3 consists of 14 residues. CDR3 DNA: TGTGCCAGCAGCCCAGGACAGGGGGCAGATGGCTACACCTTC. Its protein product is CASSPGQGADGYTF.

The chain employs TRBV9 and TRBJ1-1; TRBD1 matches 7 bases. CDR1 and CDR2 from the germline V gene are SGDLS and YYNGEE. The V segment lost 3 bases and the J segment 0 bases; nucleotides outside the gene matches: 14. This CDR3 region has 18 residues. The CDR3 DNA is TGTGCCAGCAGCGCTGAACTCCCTAGCGGGACAGTGAACACTGAAGCTTTCTTT. Protein product: CASSAELPSGTVNTEAFF.

The chain is built from TRBV13 and TRBJ2-7, with 8 bases identical to TRBD2. The CDR3 runs 15 residues. J was trimmed by 4 bases and V by 0 bases; bases with no gene match: 5. From germline, CDR1 is PRHDT and CDR2 FYEKMQ (reference sequence). The CDR3 loop is CASSLGPGLGYEQYF. CDR3 DNA: TGTGCCAGCAGCTTAGGTCCGGGACTAGGATACGAGCAGTACTTC.

This clone was seen once. The CDR3 spells CASSPPGQGGTGELFF. In DNA form, the CDR3 reads TGTGCCAGCAGCCCTCCGGGACAGGGGGGCACCGGGGAGCTGTTTTTT. The V and J genes are TRBV7-2 and TRBJ2-2; 11 nucleotides line up with TRBD1. This CDR3 has 16 amino acids. Germline lookup yields CDR1 SGHTA and CDR2 FQGNSA. With 5 bases clipped from V and 4 bases from J, the junction kept 6 bases outside the gene matches.

This rearrangement joins TRBV4-3 to TRBJ2-7; D might be TRBD1 (6 bases). The V end was cut by 1 base, the J end by 4 bases, with 20 bases between. Germline values: CDR1 LGHNA, CDR2 YSLEER. This CDR3 spans 17 amino acids. As DNA, the CDR3 is TGCGCCAGCAGCCAAGCCCCGGCGGCAGGGGACATGTACGAGCAGTACTTC. Residues: CASSQAPAAGDMYEQYF.

The rearrangement links TRBV7-6 to TRBJ2-2; TRBD2 agrees at 11 bases. The CDR3 loop spans 16 amino acids. V was pared by 5 bases and J by 4 bases, with 6 bases of the junction left unmatched. The germline CDR1 and CDR2 sequences are SGHVS and FNYEAQ. CDR3: CASSGDSGRGTGELFF. The CDR3 DNA reads as TGTGCCAGCAGCGGGGATAGCGGGAGGGGCACCGGGGAGCTGTTTTTT.

The V call is TRBV6-1, the J call TRBJ2-1, with D unclear. Germline values: CDR1 MNHNS, CDR2 SASEGT. The CDR3 extends over 19 amino acids. The V end was cut by 1 base, the J end by 0 bases, with 19 bases between. CDR3 amino acids: CASSEETIVIGHSYNEQFF. CDR3 in DNA: TGTGCCAGCAGTGAAGAAACTATAGTAATTGGCCACTCCTACAATGAGCAGTTCTTC.

The J gene is TRBJ2-7, the V gene TRBV7-8; 7 positions agree with TRBD2. CDR1 is SGHVS, CDR2 FQNEAQ, per germline. The CDR3 consists of 14 residues. Unmatched junction bases numbered 5, after V lost 1 base and J lost 5 bases. This CDR3 reads CASSLGGRGNEQYF. The CDR3 DNA sequence: TGTGCCAGCAGCTTAGGAGGGAGGGGAAACGAGCAGTACTTC. The full variable domain, in which reference TRBV7-8 and TRBJ2-7 provide the parts outside the CDR3, is GAGVSQSPRYKVAKRGQDVALRCDPISGHVSLFWYQQALGQGPEFLTYFQNEAQLDKSGLPSDRFFAERPEGSVSTLKIQRTQQEDSAVYLCASSLGGRGNEQYFGPGTRLTVT.

The chain combines TRBV7-2 with TRBJ1-4; D unresolved. Trimming took 5 bases from V and 3 from J, leaving 13 bases between them. This CDR3 has 15 amino acids. Germline V gene sequence: CDR1 SGHTA, CDR2 FQGNSA. The DNA for the CDR3 is TGTGCCAGCAGCCTTCGGCCCGGGGCTAATGAAAAACTGTTTTTT. Residues: CASSLRPGANEKLFF.

The rearrangement uses TRBV9 and TRBJ2-1, with 12 bases aligning to TRBD2. This CDR3 is 15 amino acids long. The germline V gene has CDR1 SGDLS and CDR2 YYNGEE. The trim removed 4 bases at V and 9 bases at J, leaving 8 bases unmatched. The CDR3 loop is CASSLTSGSWGEQFF. CDR3 in DNA: TGTGCCAGCAGCCTGACTAGCGGGAGCTGGGGTGAGCAGTTCTTC.

The CDR3 sequence: CSVGARTGFDEKLFF. The CDR3 DNA follows: TGCAGCGTTGGAGCCCGGACAGGGTTTGATGAAAAACTGTTTTTT. The rearrangement joins TRBV29-1 to TRBJ1-4; 8 nucleotides line up with TRBD1. This CDR3 contains 15 residues. Trimming at V came to 4 bases and at J to 6 bases, leaving 10 bases not matched to a gene. CDR1 is SQVTM, CDR2 ANQGSEA, per germline.

This chain joins TRBV9 and TRBJ2-2; D gene unclear. Deletions cut 3 bases from V and 1 base from J, with 7 bases between. Germline CDR1 is SGDLS and CDR2 is YYNGEE. The CDR3 sequence is 14 residues long. In DNA, the CDR3 is TGTGCCAGCAGCGGGAGAGGGAACACCGGGGAGCTGTTTTTT. Protein sequence: CASSGRGNTGELFF.

This clone was found once. This chain connects TRBV18 to TRBJ2-3; tentatively, D is TRBD1 (5 bases). Deletions cut 3 bases from V and 1 base from J, with 11 bases between. Germline V gene data show CDR1 as KGHSH and CDR2 as LQKENI. The CDR3 contains 15 residues. The CDR3 DNA follows: TGTGCCAGCTCACCCTCCAGGGTGGGCACAGATACGCAGTATTTT. This gives the protein CASSPSRVGTDTQYF.

The chain links TRBV5-4 to TRBJ1-5; TRBD1 agrees at 11 bases. The CDR3 has 14 amino acids. Germline assignment: CDR1 SGHNT and CDR2 YYREEE (reference sequence). V trimming: 3 bases; J trimming: 6 bases; junction bases outside the gene matches: 2. CDR3 protein: CASSSGTGGQPQHF. The CDR3 DNA reads TGTGCCAGCAGCTCCGGGACAGGGGGTCAGCCCCAGCATTTT.

The chain uses TRBV19 and TRBJ1-4; tentatively, D is TRBD1 (5 bases). The length of the CDR3 is 14 residues. V shed 7 bases and J shed 7 bases, with 16 bases lying between them. Germline CDR1 and CDR2: LNHDA and SQIVND (reference sequence). CDR3: CASTLRAGGEKLFF. CDR3 in DNA: TGTGCCAGTACCCTCAGGGCCGGGGGTGAAAAACTGTTTTTT.

This clone appeared once. The CDR3 DNA reads TGTGCCAGCAGCTTGGCAGGATCTGGAAACACCATATATTTT. Translation: CASSLAGSGNTIYF. V usage is TRBV5-5 and J usage is TRBJ1-3, with D unclear. V lost 0 bases to trimming and J lost 1 base, with 5 bases between them. Germline CDR1 is SGHKS and CDR2 is YYEKEE (reference sequence). The CDR3 runs to 14 residues.